This T cell receptor (beta chain) was observed in a study of blood T cell repertoires in COVID-19. As for the study in general: From the United States, Italy and Spain came samples of acute and convalescent COVID-19.

Sequencing used immunoSEQ multiplex PCR; TCRdb keeps in-frame clones, though not all of them. The sample contains around 200,000 clones, roughly 84% of which appear only once. The CDR3 is 18 amino acids. The germline V gene encodes CDR1 SGHTA and CDR2 FQGNSA. V lost 7 bases to trimming and J lost 4 bases; unmatched junction nucleotides: 14. Sequences were obtained from peripheral blood. The chain is built from TRBV7-2 and TRBJ2-2; 11 positions agree with TRBD1. This receptor was identified in a woman between 65 and 79 years old with COVID-19, enrolled during active disease. For the CDR3, the DNA is TGTGCCAGCACCCCCCGTGGGGCCGGGACAGGGGGCACCGGGGAGCTGTTTTTT. It translates to CASTPRGAGTGGTGELFF.